The rows below give T cell receptor beta chains drawn from one sample of a study of blood T cell repertoires in COVID-19. Generated by immunoSEQ multiplex PCR, the TCRdb table keeps only in-frame clones and is missing some. The table shows 150,000 to 200,000 clones, with more than 70% occurring only once. Source material: peripheral blood. The receptors derive from a man aged 35-49 years with active or convalescent COVID-19. Each CDR3 is given with its conserved first and last residue. The D gene is left open where the match is weak. A row's size may be missing; if present it is once, few, many or a size class.

clone size: NA; V gene: TRBV5-4; J gene: TRBJ1-2; D gene: NA; CDR3 DNA: TGTGCCAGCAGCTCGCCCGGGGGAGGGGGTTGGGGCTACACCTTC; CDR3 protein: CASSSPGGGGWGYTF
clone size: NA; V gene: TRBV18; J gene: TRBJ1-1; D gene: TRBD1; CDR3 DNA: TGTGCCAGCTCATCTTCGGACAGGGGGCAGGGGGCTTTCTTT; CDR3 protein: CASSSSDRGQGAFF
clone size: NA; V gene: TRBV10-3; J gene: TRBJ2-7; D gene: TRBD1; CDR3 DNA: TGTGCCATCAGTGGGACAGGGAGTGAGCAGTACTTC; CDR3 protein: CAISGTGSEQYF
clone size: NA; V gene: TRBV10-3; J gene: TRBJ1-1; D gene: TRBD1; CDR3 DNA: TGTGCCATCAGTGGAGAACAGGGGCGGGGAACTGAAGCTTTCTTT; CDR3 protein: CAISGEQGRGTEAFF
clone size: NA; V gene: TRBV18; J gene: TRBJ1-6; D gene: TRBD1; CDR3 DNA: TGTGCCAGCTCACAGGGACAGGGAGATAATTCACCCCTCCACTTT; CDR3 protein: CASSQGQGDNSPLHF
clone size: NA; V gene: TRBV10-3; J gene: TRBJ2-3; D gene: TRBD1; CDR3 DNA: TGTGCCATCAGTGAGAGGGACAGTTTCACAGATACGCAGTATTTT; CDR3 protein: CAISERDSFTDTQYF
clone size: NA; V gene: TRBV6-5; J gene: TRBJ1-3; D gene: NA; CDR3 DNA: TGTGCCACTGCACGGACATATCTCTCTGGAAACACCATATATTTT; CDR3 protein: CATARTYLSGNTIYF
clone size: NA; V gene: TRBV20-1; J gene: TRBJ1-5; D gene: NA; CDR3 DNA: TGCAGTGCTAGTACACGACAGTATAGCAATCAGCCCCAGCATTTT; CDR3 protein: CSASTRQYSNQPQHF
clone size: NA; V gene: TRBV12-5; J gene: TRBJ1-2; D gene: TRBD1; CDR3 DNA: TGTGCTAGTGGTTTGGAACTGACAGGGGATGGCTACACCTTC; CDR3 protein: CASGLELTGDGYTF
clone size: once; V gene: TRBV19; J gene: TRBJ1-6; D gene: NA; CDR3 DNA: TGTGCCAGTAGTACGGACAGCTTCGGGTATTCACCCCTCCACTTT; CDR3 protein: CASSTDSFGYSPLHF
clone size: NA; V gene: TRBV5-6; J gene: TRBJ2-3; D gene: NA; CDR3 DNA: TGTGCCAGCAGCTTGGTTGTAGGGGCCACAGATACGCAGTATTTT; CDR3 protein: CASSLVVGATDTQYF
clone size: NA; V gene: TRBV7-2; J gene: TRBJ1-5; D gene: NA; CDR3 DNA: TGTGCCAGCAGCTTACGGGCCAGGGGATTTGGTAGCAATCAGCCCCAGCATTTT; CDR3 protein: CASSLRARGFGSNQPQHF
clone size: few; V gene: TRBV2; J gene: TRBJ2-3; D gene: TRBD1; CDR3 DNA: TGTGCCAGCAGGGACCCGGGACAGGGGGCAGATACGCAGTATTTT; CDR3 protein: CASRDPGQGADTQYF
clone size: once; V gene: TRBV19; J gene: TRBJ1-2; D gene: TRBD1; CDR3 DNA: TGTGCCAGTAGCCGACAGGGGGCCTATGGCTACACCTTC; CDR3 protein: CASSRQGAYGYTF
clone size: NA; V gene: TRBV21-1; J gene: TRBJ2-2; D gene: NA; CDR3 DNA: TGTGCCAGCAGCAACGGGACCACGGGGGACACCGGGGAGCTGTTTTTT; CDR3 protein: CASSNGTTGDTGELFF
clone size: NA; V gene: TRBV29-1; J gene: TRBJ2-5; D gene: NA; CDR3 DNA: TGCAGCGTTGAAGGCCCGAAGGAGCCTTTTTGGTCCCAGTACTTC; CDR3 protein: CSVEGPKEPFWSQYF
clone size: NA; V gene: TRBV7-8; J gene: TRBJ2-2; D gene: TRBD1; CDR3 DNA: TGTGCCAGCAGCACGAGGACAGGGGGCCCCACCGGGGAGCTGTTTTTT; CDR3 protein: CASSTRTGGPTGELFF
clone size: NA; V gene: TRBV24-1; J gene: TRBJ2-5; D gene: NA; CDR3 DNA: TGTGCCACCAGTGATTTAAACCAGGACCAAGAGACCCAGTACTTC; CDR3 protein: CATSDLNQDQETQYF
clone size: NA; V gene: TRBV6-5; J gene: TRBJ1-1; D gene: TRBD1; CDR3 DNA: TGTGCCAGCACCAGGGACAGGGGGTGGACTGAAGCTTTCTTT; CDR3 protein: CASTRDRGWTEAFF
clone size: once; V gene: TRBV5-1; J gene: TRBJ1-3; D gene: TRBD1; CDR3 DNA: TGCGCCAGCAGCTCGACAGGGGCTGGAAACACCATATATTTT; CDR3 protein: CASSSTGAGNTIYF
clone size: NA; V gene: TRBV12-2; J gene: TRBJ2-1; D gene: NA; CDR3 DNA: TGTGCAAGTCGCTTAGCGGGGGGGAACAATGAGCAGTTCTTC; CDR3 protein: CASRLAGGNNEQFF
clone size: NA; V gene: TRBV21-1; J gene: TRBJ1-1; D gene: NA; CDR3 DNA: TGTGCCAGCAGCAAAGATAGGGCGGGGGCCTCCAGATCCCCTAACACTGAAGCTTTCTTT; CDR3 protein: CASSKDRAGASRSPNTEAFF
clone size: NA; V gene: TRBV11-2; J gene: TRBJ1-2; D gene: NA; CDR3 DNA: TGTGCCAGCAGCTTATCTTCGGACAGTGCTTCCTATGGCTACACCTTC; CDR3 protein: CASSLSSDSASYGYTF
clone size: few; V gene: TRBV7-9; J gene: TRBJ2-7; D gene: NA; CDR3 DNA: TGTGCCAGCAGCTTGGGAGGCGGAACCTACGAGCAGTACTTC; CDR3 protein: CASSLGGGTYEQYF
clone size: NA; V gene: TRBV9; J gene: TRBJ2-3; D gene: NA; CDR3 DNA: TGTGCCAGCAGCGTACCAGGGACAGATACGCAGTATTTT; CDR3 protein: CASSVPGTDTQYF
clone size: NA; V gene: TRBV5-8; J gene: TRBJ2-7; D gene: NA; CDR3 DNA: TGTGCCAGCAGCTTGGGTCAGGGGTCTCACGAGCAGTACTTC; CDR3 protein: CASSLGQGSHEQYF
clone size: NA; V gene: TRBV12-3/TRBV12-4; J gene: TRBJ2-1; D gene: NA; CDR3 DNA: TGTGCCAGCAGTTTAACAACAGGGAGGGAGTTCTTC; CDR3 protein: CASSLTTGREFF
clone size: NA; V gene: TRBV30; J gene: TRBJ1-6; D gene: NA; CDR3 DNA: TGTGCCTGGAGTGTACCGACAGACAGGTTGATGAATTCACCCCTCCACTTT; CDR3 protein: CAWSVPTDRLMNSPLHF
clone size: NA; V gene: TRBV7-3; J gene: TRBJ2-1; D gene: NA; CDR3 DNA: TGTGCCAGCAGCGCAGGGATATTGGATGAGCAGTTCTTC; CDR3 protein: CASSAGILDEQFF
clone size: NA; V gene: TRBV28; J gene: TRBJ1-1; D gene: NA; CDR3 DNA: TGTGCCAGCAGTTTAACTGAGGGTGAAGCTTTCTTT; CDR3 protein: CASSLTEGEAFF
clone size: NA; V gene: TRBV6-5; J gene: TRBJ1-1; D gene: NA; CDR3 DNA: TGTGCCAGCAGTTTGGGACTCCCGAACACTGAAGCTTTCTTT; CDR3 protein: CASSLGLPNTEAFF
clone size: NA; V gene: TRBV12-3/TRBV12-4; J gene: TRBJ2-2; D gene: NA; CDR3 DNA: TGTGCCAGCACCTTCACCGGGGAGCTGTTTTTT; CDR3 protein: CASTFTGELFF
clone size: NA; V gene: TRBV5-4; J gene: TRBJ1-3; D gene: TRBD1; CDR3 DNA: TGTGCCAGCAGCTTGGACGGACAGGGAATAAACACCATATATTTT; CDR3 protein: CASSLDGQGINTIYF
clone size: few; V gene: TRBV30; J gene: TRBJ1-3; D gene: NA; CDR3 DNA: TGTGCCTGGAGTGTACTATCGTCCTCTGGAAACACCATATATTTT; CDR3 protein: CAWSVLSSSGNTIYF
clone size: NA; V gene: TRBV11-2; J gene: TRBJ2-7; D gene: NA; CDR3 DNA: TGTGCCAGCAGCCCAGCGGGTCAAACGGGGATTGCCTACGAGCAGTACTTC; CDR3 protein: CASSPAGQTGIAYEQYF
clone size: NA; V gene: TRBV11-2; J gene: TRBJ1-2; D gene: NA; CDR3 DNA: TGTGCCAGCAGCTTAGATTCTCGGTACCGGGATGGCTACACCTTC; CDR3 protein: CASSLDSRYRDGYTF
clone size: NA; V gene: TRBV5-8; J gene: TRBJ1-5; D gene: TRBD1; CDR3 DNA: TGTGCCAGCAGCTGGCCCGGGACAGGGGACGTGCAGCCCCAGCATTTT; CDR3 protein: CASSWPGTGDVQPQHF
clone size: NA; V gene: TRBV2; J gene: TRBJ1-1; D gene: NA; CDR3 DNA: TGTGCCAGCACTCTACAGATGAACACTGAAGCTTTCTTT; CDR3 protein: CASTLQMNTEAFF
clone size: NA; V gene: TRBV4-1; J gene: TRBJ1-1; D gene: TRBD1; CDR3 DNA: TGCGCCAGCAGCCTACGACAGGGGCAGGACACTGAAGCTTTCTTT; CDR3 protein: CASSLRQGQDTEAFF
clone size: NA; V gene: TRBV14; J gene: TRBJ1-6; D gene: NA; CDR3 DNA: TGTGCCAGCAGCCAACCCCTTAGGGGGGGACCCCTCCACTTT; CDR3 protein: CASSQPLRGGPLHF
clone size: NA; V gene: TRBV14; J gene: TRBJ1-1; D gene: NA; CDR3 DNA: TGTGCCAGCAGCCAAGACCGCGGGACGGCAACCTCTAGAGCTTTCTTT; CDR3 protein: CASSQDRGTATSRAFF
clone size: once; V gene: TRBV30; J gene: TRBJ1-1; D gene: TRBD1; CDR3 DNA: TGTGCCTGGCGCCGGACAGGGGAGCCTATGAACACTGAAGCTTTCTTT; CDR3 protein: CAWRRTGEPMNTEAFF
clone size: NA; V gene: TRBV10-3; J gene: TRBJ1-5; D gene: TRBD1; CDR3 DNA: TGTGCCATCAGCACCCAGGGGGATCAGCCCCAGCATTTT; CDR3 protein: CAISTQGDQPQHF
clone size: once; V gene: TRBV27; J gene: TRBJ1-2; D gene: TRBD1; CDR3 DNA: TGTGCCAGCAGTTTTCGGTGGGGGACAGACCTAGGCTACACCTTC; CDR3 protein: CASSFRWGTDLGYTF
clone size: few; V gene: TRBV4-1; J gene: TRBJ1-6; D gene: TRBD1; CDR3 DNA: TGCGCCAGCAGCCACGCTTTTTTACGAGGACAGGGAACACCCCTCCACTTT; CDR3 protein: CASSHAFLRGQGTPLHF
clone size: NA; V gene: TRBV7-6; J gene: TRBJ2-2; D gene: NA; CDR3 DNA: TGTGCCAGCAGCCTAGACGGGGATAACACCGGGGAGCTGTTTTTT; CDR3 protein: CASSLDGDNTGELFF
clone size: NA; V gene: TRBV6-5; J gene: TRBJ2-5; D gene: TRBD2; CDR3 DNA: TGTGCCAGCAGTACTCGGGAGCGGGGGCGTGGGACCCAGTACTTC; CDR3 protein: CASSTRERGRGTQYF
clone size: once; V gene: TRBV4-1; J gene: TRBJ2-1; D gene: NA; CDR3 DNA: TGCGCCAGCAGCCTACAGAGCGGGTCCCGCTCCTACAATGAGCAGTTCTTC; CDR3 protein: CASSLQSGSRSYNEQFF
clone size: once; V gene: TRBV19; J gene: TRBJ1-5; D gene: NA; CDR3 DNA: TGTGCCAGTAGTATGGAGAGGGCTAGCAATCAGCCCCAGCATTTT; CDR3 protein: CASSMERASNQPQHF